Sequencing of this TCR beta chain was carried out in a study of PD-1 blockade in classical Hodgkin lymphoma. Profiling relied on immunoSEQ multiplex PCR, and the TCRdb table lists in-frame clones only, not all of them. The profile covers 6,000 to 9,500 clones, with roughly 88% appearing a single time and approximately 1.7% taken by the ten largest. Study-wide findings and caveats: Complete responders entered with baseline diversity on par with newly diagnosed patients, the results showed.

CDR1 and CDR2 from the germline V gene are MDHEN and SYDVKM. The CDR3 loop spans 16 amino acids. V was cut by 5 bases and J by 7 bases, with 21 bases left in between. Notes on this clone: The antigen is undetermined.

All patients relapsed after autologous stem cell transplantation, and brentuximab vedotin exposure varied. CD4+ T cells were purified from thawed PBMCs by negative selection. Sample: CD4+ T cells from blood, taken at baseline. The chain joins TRBV28 to TRBJ1-3; D gene ambiguous. This receptor was taken from a human donor with classical Hodgkin lymphoma. CDR3: CASSTLPLDLFNTIYF. The CDR3 coding sequence is TGTGCCAGCAGTACCTTACCCCTCGATCTTTTCAACACCATATATTTT.